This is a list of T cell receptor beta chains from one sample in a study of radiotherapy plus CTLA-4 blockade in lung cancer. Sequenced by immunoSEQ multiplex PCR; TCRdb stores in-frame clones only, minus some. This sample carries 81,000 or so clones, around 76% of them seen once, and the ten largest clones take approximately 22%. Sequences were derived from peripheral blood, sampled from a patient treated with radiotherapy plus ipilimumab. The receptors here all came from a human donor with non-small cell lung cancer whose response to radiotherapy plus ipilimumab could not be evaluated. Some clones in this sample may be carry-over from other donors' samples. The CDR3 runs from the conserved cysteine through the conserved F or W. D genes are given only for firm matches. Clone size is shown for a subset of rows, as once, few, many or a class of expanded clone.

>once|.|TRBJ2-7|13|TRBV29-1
TGCAGCGTTGAAGATGTAACAGCCTGCGAGCAGTACTTC
CSVEDVTACEQYF
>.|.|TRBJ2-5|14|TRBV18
TGTGCCAGCTCACCAGATTTAGCGGAAGAGACCCAGTACTTC
CASSPDLAEETQYF
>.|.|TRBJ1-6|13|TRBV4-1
TGCGCCAGCAGCCAAGAACCCGACACACCCCTCCACTTT
CASSQEPDTPLHF
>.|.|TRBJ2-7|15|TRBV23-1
TGCGCCAGCAGTCACCCTTCCAGGGACTCCTACGAGCAGTACTTC
CASSHPSRDSYEQYF
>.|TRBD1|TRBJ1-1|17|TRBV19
TGTGCCAGCCTACCCGGACAGGGGGTGCCCAAGCACACTGAAGCTTTCTTT
CASLPGQGVPKHTEAFF
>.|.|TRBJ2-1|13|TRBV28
TGTGCCAGCAGTCTCCCAGGGCCCAATGAGCAGTTCTTC
CASSLPGPNEQFF
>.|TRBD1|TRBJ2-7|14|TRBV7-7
TGTGCTAGCAGCTTAGGCGACAGGGACCTGCAGCAGTACTTC
CASSLGDRDLQQYF
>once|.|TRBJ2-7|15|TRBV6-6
TGTGCCACCACCCCCGGACAGAGAAATACCTACGAGCAGTACTTC
CATTPGQRNTYEQYF
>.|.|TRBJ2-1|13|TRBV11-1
TGTGCCAGCAGCTTAGCGGAGCACAATGAGCAGTTCTTC
CASSLAEHNEQFF
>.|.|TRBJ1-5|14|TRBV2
TGTGCCAGCAGTGTTCGACAGGTCAATCAGCCCCAGCATTTT
CASSVRQVNQPQHF
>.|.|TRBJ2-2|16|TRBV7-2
TGTGCCAGCAGCTTGGCGGGGACTTTAAACACCGGGGAGCTGTTTTTT
CASSLAGTLNTGELFF
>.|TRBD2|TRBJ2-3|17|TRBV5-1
TGCGCCAGCAGCTCGGCTAGCGGGGGGTTTAGCACAGATACGCAGTATTTT
CASSSASGGFSTDTQYF
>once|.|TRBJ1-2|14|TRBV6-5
TGTGCCAGCAGTTCCCCTATGGAGAACTATGGCTACACCTTC
CASSSPMENYGYTF
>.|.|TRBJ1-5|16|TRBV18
TGTGCCAGCTCTACCGGAGACGGGGGCGGGGGTCAGCCCCAGCATTTT
CASSTGDGGGGQPQHF
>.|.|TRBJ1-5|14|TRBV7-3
TGTGCCAGCAGCTCGATAAAGGGGTTTCAGCCCCAGCATTTT
CASSSIKGFQPQHF
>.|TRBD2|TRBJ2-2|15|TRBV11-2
TGTGCCAGCAATCGGGGGGGCCCCGGGACCGGGGAGCTGTTTTTT
CASNRGGPGTGELFF
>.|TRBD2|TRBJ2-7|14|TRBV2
TGTGCCAGCAGCCCCGGGACTAGCAGACCGGAGCAGTACTTC
CASSPGTSRPEQYF
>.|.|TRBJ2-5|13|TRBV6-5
TGTGCCAGCAGTGCCAGGGGTGAAGAGACCCAGTACTTC
CASSARGEETQYF
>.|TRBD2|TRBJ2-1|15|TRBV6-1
TGTGCCAGCAGAGGGGGACTAGCGGGGGGCAATGAGCAGTTCTTC
CASRGGLAGGNEQFF
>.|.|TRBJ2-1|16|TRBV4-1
TGCGCCAGCAGCCCGACTGTATCGAGCTCCTACAATGAGCAGTTCTTC
CASSPTVSSSYNEQFF
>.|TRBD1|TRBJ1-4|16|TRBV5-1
TGCGCCAGCAGCTTTGACAGGGTGGCGGGTAATGAAAAACTGTTTTTT
CASSFDRVAGNEKLFF
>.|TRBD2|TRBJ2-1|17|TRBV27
TGTGCCAGCAGTTGGGGACTAGCGGTCTTCCCCTACAATGAGCAGTTCTTC
CASSWGLAVFPYNEQFF
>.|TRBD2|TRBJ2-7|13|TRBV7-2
TGTGCCAGCAGCTTAGGGGGGGGGTACGAGCAGTACTTC
CASSLGGGYEQYF
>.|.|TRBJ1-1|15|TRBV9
TGTGCCAGCAGCGTCCGAGCGGGGGATGGAGCTGAAGCTTTCTTT
CASSVRAGDGAEAFF
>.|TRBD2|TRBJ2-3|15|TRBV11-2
TGTGCCAGCAGCTTAACCACCGGGAGGACAGATACGCAGTATTTT
CASSLTTGRTDTQYF
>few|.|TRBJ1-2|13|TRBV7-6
TGTGCCAGCAGCTCCACCCCCGGGGATGGCTACACCTTC
CASSSTPGDGYTF
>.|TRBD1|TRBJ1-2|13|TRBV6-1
TGTGCCAGCAGTGAAGTGACAGGGGACGGCTACACCTTC
CASSEVTGDGYTF
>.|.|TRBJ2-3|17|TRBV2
TGTGCCAGCAGTGGGGTGGCGGGACAGCGAAACACAGATACGCAGTATTTT
CASSGVAGQRNTDTQYF
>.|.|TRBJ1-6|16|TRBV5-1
TGCGCCAGCAGTGAGATAACCAGGGGTGAAGGGTCACCCCTCCACTTT
CASSEITRGEGSPLHF
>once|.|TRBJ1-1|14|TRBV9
TGTGCCAGCAGCGTGACAGGCGGGAACACTGAAGCTTTCTTT
CASSVTGGNTEAFF
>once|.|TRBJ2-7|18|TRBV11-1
TGTGCCAGCAGCTTCCAACAGCCCCTACAGGGAAGGAAATGGGAGCAGTACTTC
CASSFQQPLQGRKWEQYF
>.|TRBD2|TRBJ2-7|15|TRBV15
TGTGCCACCAGCAAAGGGGTTCGGGGGGTCTACGAGCAGTACTTC
CATSKGVRGVYEQYF
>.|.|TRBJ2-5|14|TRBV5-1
TGCGCCAGCAGCTTGGAGGGTTTAGCGGAGACCCAGTACTTC
CASSLEGLAETQYF
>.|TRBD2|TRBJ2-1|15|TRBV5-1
TGCGCCAGCAGCAGTAGCGGGGGGCCTTACAATGAGCAGTTCTTC
CASSSSGGPYNEQFF
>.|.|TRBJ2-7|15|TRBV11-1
TGTGCCAGCAGCTTAGGGTGGGACACCTCCTACGAGCAGTACTTC
CASSLGWDTSYEQYF
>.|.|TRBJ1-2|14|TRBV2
TGTGCTACTCTCACCCAGCTCAGGGACTATGGCTACACCTTC
CATLTQLRDYGYTF
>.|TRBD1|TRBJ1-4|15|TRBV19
TGTGCCGGTAGTATGTGGAACAGGGGCAATGAAAAACTGTTTTTT
CAGSMWNRGNEKLFF
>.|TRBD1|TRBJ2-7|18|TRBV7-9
TGTGCCAGCAGCTTAGCGGGGACAGGGAGACTACTATCCTACGAGCAGTACTTC
CASSLAGTGRLLSYEQYF
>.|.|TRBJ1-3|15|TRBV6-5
TGTGCCAGCAGGGTAACTTCTCGCTCTGGAAACACCATATATTTT
CASRVTSRSGNTIYF
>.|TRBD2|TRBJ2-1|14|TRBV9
TGTGCCAGCAGCGTAACTAGCGGGGGTAATGAGCAGTTCTTC
CASSVTSGGNEQFF
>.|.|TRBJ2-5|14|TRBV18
TGTGCCAGCTCACCAAGCGTAAGGCAAGAGACCCAGTACTTC
CASSPSVRQETQYF
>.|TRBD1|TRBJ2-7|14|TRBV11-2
TGTGCCAGCAGCCTCGACAGGGGGAAGTACGAGCAGTACTTC
CASSLDRGKYEQYF
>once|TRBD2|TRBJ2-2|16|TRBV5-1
TGCGCCAGCATCTGGGCTAGCGGAGATAACACCGGGGAGCTGTTTTTT
CASIWASGDNTGELFF
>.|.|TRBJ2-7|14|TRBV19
TGTGCCAGTAGTGTGTCTCTTAGCTCCTACGAGCAGTACTTC
CASSVSLSSYEQYF
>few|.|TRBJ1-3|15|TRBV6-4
TGTGCCAGCAGTGACTTTATCCCGGGTGGAAACACCATATATTTT
CASSDFIPGGNTIYF
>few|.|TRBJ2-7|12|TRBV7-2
TGTGCCAGCAGCTTACGTCCAGACGAGCAGTACTTC
CASSLRPDEQYF
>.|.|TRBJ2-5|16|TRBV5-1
TGCGCCAGCAGCCCTGGGCCCTTCGGCCCTGGGGAGACCCAGTACTTC
CASSPGPFGPGETQYF
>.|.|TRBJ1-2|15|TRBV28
TGTGCCAGCAGTTTAATAACATCGTACCCACATGGCTACACCTTC
CASSLITSYPHGYTF